This T cell receptor (beta chain) was identified during a study of T cells after yellow fever vaccination. Study-wide findings and caveats: The secondary response peaked faster, at day 5 versus 15, but was weaker. Clones from primary vaccination mostly reappeared after the booster (roughly 95% CD4, around 90% CD8).

This clonotype was seen more than once but under ten times. Its antigen remains unidentified. Universal primer sites and UMIs were introduced during 5'RACE template-switching synthesis of TCR cDNA. Each CDR3 protein gets one entry after TCRdb re-called the 5' RACE reads with MiXCR. In the table there are around 530,000 distinct CDR3 sequences, about a sixth of which are singletons. The sample here was PBMCs, taken less than 6 days after the first yellow fever vaccination. This clonotype was obtained from a man aged 18 to 29 who received the YFV17D yellow fever vaccine.

Written as DNA, the CDR3 is TGTGCCAGCAGCTTAGTCGGGGCGAATTTAGATACGCAGTATTTT. Its protein product is CASSLVGANLDTQYF. The chain links TRBV7-2 to TRBJ2-3; D possibly matches TRBD1 or TRBD2 (5 bases each). Trimming took off 1 base at V and 5 bases at J, with 13 bases between the two ends. The CDR3 totals 15 residues. CDR1 is SGHTA, CDR2 FQGNSA, per germline.